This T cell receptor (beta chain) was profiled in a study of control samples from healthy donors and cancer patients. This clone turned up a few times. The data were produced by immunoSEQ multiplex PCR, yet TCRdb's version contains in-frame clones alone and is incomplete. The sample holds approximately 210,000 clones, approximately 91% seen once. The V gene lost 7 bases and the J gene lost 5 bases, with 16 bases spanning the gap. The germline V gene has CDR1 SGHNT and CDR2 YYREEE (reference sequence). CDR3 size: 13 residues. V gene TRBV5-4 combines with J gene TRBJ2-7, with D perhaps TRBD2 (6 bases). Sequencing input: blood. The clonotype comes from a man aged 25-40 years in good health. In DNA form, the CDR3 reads TGTGCCAGCCGAAACACCGGGAGTAACGAGCAGTACTTC. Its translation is CASRNTGSNEQYF.